The 23 T cell receptor beta chains given below trace back to one sample, sequenced in a study of response to subunit inactivated influenza vaccine. TCRdb recomputed calls from the RT-PCR reads with MiXCR, one row per CDR3 protein. The profile shows more than 400,000 distinct CDR3 sequences, less than 7.5% of them singletons. Sequencing used PBMCs from blood, obtained around 2 years after vaccination. These receptors all stem from a man aged 50 to 69 who received an inactivated influenza vaccine.

This clonotype was seen only a few times. The rearrangement joins TRBV29-1 to TRBJ2-5; 7 nucleotides match TRBD1. The CDR3 spans 13 residues. The germline V gene has CDR1 SQVTM and CDR2 ANQGSEA. V trimming: 6 bases; J trimming: 5 bases; junction bases outside the gene matches: 9. The CDR3 DNA reads as TGCAGCGTCGAGAGACAGGGCGGGGAGACCCAGTACTTC. It yields the protein CSVERQGGETQYF.

CDR3 in DNA: TGTGCCAGCAACCTAGCGGTCCCCTCCTACAATGAGCAGTTCTTC. It codes for CASNLAVPSYNEQFF. The gene calls are TRBV7-9 and TRBJ2-1, with 7 nucleotides matching TRBD2. The CDR3 has 15 amino acids. The trim removed 7 bases at V and 0 bases at J, leaving 6 bases unmatched. Germline V gene data show CDR1 as SEHNR and CDR2 as FQNEAQ (reference sequence).

This clonotype was detected a few times. V and J are TRBV10-3 and TRBJ2-2; 9 nucleotides match TRBD1. The CDR3 covers 14 residues. CDR1 is ENHRY and CDR2 is SYGVKD in the germline V gene. After removal of 10 bases from V and 4 bases from J, the junction contained 7 bases not matched to a gene. This CDR3 is CATQGAFVTGELFF. The CDR3 bases are TGTGCCACACAGGGGGCCTTTGTCACCGGGGAGCTGTTTTTT.

This clonotype was seen a few times. V usage is TRBV29-1 and J usage is TRBJ2-7; D possibly corresponds to TRBD1 (6 bases). The CDR3 consists of 13 residues. Germline CDR1 SQVTM, CDR2 ANQGSEA. Trimming cost V 6 bases and J 4 bases, with 16 bases left between them. In nucleotides, the CDR3 is TGCAGCGTAGTAAGGACAGCCCCTTACGAGCAGTACTTC. As protein: CSVVRTAPYEQYF.

This clonotype appeared many times. This chain links TRBV5-1 with TRBJ2-4; weak D call: TRBD1 (6 bases). The germline gives CDR1 SGHRS, CDR2 YFSETQ. The germline V and J ends were trimmed by 3 bases and 7 bases, with 14 bases remaining between them. This CDR3 is built from 14 residues. The CDR3 nucleotides read TGCGCCAGCAGCTCCGGACAGTCGAACAACATTCAGTACTTC. Translation gives CASSSGQSNNIQYF.

The table lists this clonotype with many counts. The J gene is TRBJ2-3, the V gene TRBV20-1; TRBD1 might be the D (6 bases). With 6 bases removed from V and 7 bases from J, the gap between germline ends came to 14 bases. Germline V gene lookup returns CDR1 DFQATT and CDR2 SNEGSKA (reference sequence). The CDR3 length is 12 residues. CDR3 sequence reads: CSATPTGYTQYF. The DNA for the CDR3 is TGCAGTGCAACTCCGACAGGATATACGCAGTATTTT.

This clonotype has only a few counts. The J gene is TRBJ2-5, the V gene TRBV12-3 or TRBV12-4; 10 positions agree with TRBD2. Unmatched junction bases numbered 0, after V lost 8 bases and J lost 3 bases. The CDR3 loop spans 12 amino acids. In DNA, the CDR3 is TGTGCCAGCGGGACTAGCGAAGAGACCCAGTACTTC. Translated, it gives CASGTSEETQYF.

The J gene is TRBJ1-1, the V gene TRBV25-1, with TRBD1 as a possible D gene (6 bases). The CDR3 loop spans 14 amino acids. Germline CDR1 reads MGHDK; CDR2 reads SYGVNS. The V and J ends lost 7 bases and 1 base respectively, with 13 bases between them. Here the CDR3 reads CASKETGWNTEAFF. DNA of the CDR3: TGTGCCAGCAAAGAGACAGGATGGAACACTGAAGCTTTCTTT.

V usage is TRBV4-2 and J usage is TRBJ2-3; 8 nucleotides line up with TRBD2. Germline V CDR1 and CDR2: LGHNA, YNFKEQ. Trimming at V came to 1 base and at J to 2 bases, leaving 8 bases not matched to a gene. The CDR3 loop spans 17 amino acids. CDR3 sequence: CASSQVTGGPSTDTQYF. The CDR3 DNA follows: TGTGCCAGCAGCCAAGTCACGGGAGGGCCTTCCACAGATACGCAGTATTTT.

As DNA, the CDR3 is TGTGCCAGCAGCTTAGCCGGACAGTACGAAGCTTTCTTT. Protein: CASSLAGQYEAFF. The J gene is TRBJ1-1, the V gene TRBV7-2; perhaps TRBD1 as D (6 bases). The CDR3 is 13 residues long. Germline CDR1 SGHTA, CDR2 FQGNSA. Between the trimmed V and J ends, which lost 0 bases and 8 bases, there was a span of 10 bases.

This sequence joins TRBV12-3 or TRBV12-4 and TRBJ1-1, with D uncertain. The CDR3 runs to 12 residues. Trimming shortened V by 8 bases and J by 1 base, and 8 bases separated the two germline ends. The CDR3 nucleotides are TGTGCCAGCCACCCCCAGAACACTGAAGCTTTCTTT. It is translated as CASHPQNTEAFF.

The chain couples TRBV12-3 or TRBV12-4 to TRBJ2-7, with no clear D. The CDR3 covers 11 residues. Trimming stripped 4 bases from V and 10 bases from J, with 11 bases between. Here the CDR3 reads CASSSGSTQYF. In nucleotides, the CDR3 is TGTGCCAGCAGTTCGGGCTCGACTCAGTACTTC.

This chain joins TRBV7-8 and TRBJ2-1; 10 positions match TRBD2. Germline CDR1 is SGHVS and CDR2 is FQNEAQ. This CDR3 is 15 amino acids long. The V gene end was trimmed by 4 bases and the J gene end by 10 bases; junction bases not matched to a gene: 10. CDR3 loop: CASSSLAGVTLEQFF. The CDR3 DNA is TGTGCCAGCAGCTCTCTAGCGGGAGTTACACTCGAGCAGTTCTTC.

The chain combines TRBV5-1 with TRBJ1-3, with 9 bases lining up with TRBD1. The V gene's germline CDR1 is SGHRS and CDR2 YFSETQ. V gave up 3 bases and J gave up 0 bases; unmatched junction bases: 10. This CDR3 has 18 amino acids. CDR3 nucleotide sequence: TGCGCCAGCAGCTCAACACCTGACAGGGGGAACTCTGGAAACACCATATATTTT. Translated, it gives CASSSTPDRGNSGNTIYF.

V and J are TRBV20-1 and TRBJ2-4, with 7 bases aligning to TRBD1. CDR3 length equals 16 residues. Trimming at V came to 6 bases and at J to 0 bases, leaving 11 bases not matched to a gene. Germline loops: CDR1 DFQATT, CDR2 SNEGSKA (reference sequence). The DNA for the CDR3 is TGCAGTGCGCCTGCAGGGGGAAGTATAGCCAAAAACATTCAGTACTTC. Translating gives CSAPAGGSIAKNIQYF.

A note on this clonotype: A much larger clone differs by one base, so this may be a read error. The rearrangement joins TRBV12-3 or TRBV12-4 to TRBJ2-4, with TRBD2 as a possible D gene (5 bases). The CDR3 runs 19 residues. The CDR3 spells CASCLALKSGGVAKNIQYF. In DNA, the CDR3 is TGTGCCAGCTGTTTAGCGCTAAAGAGTGGCGGAGTAGCCAAAAACATTCAGTACTTC.

This clonotype appeared a few times. This sequence joins TRBV5-5 and TRBJ2-7; 9 positions match TRBD1. V dropped 4 bases and J dropped 3; count of bases not matched to a gene: 5. From germline, CDR1 is SGHKS and CDR2 YYEKEE (reference sequence). This CDR3 is 14 amino acids long. CDR3 sequence: CASSDKDRGYEQYF. The CDR3 coding sequence is TGTGCCAGCAGCGACAAGGACAGGGGCTACGAGCAGTACTTC. The variable domain in full, with the rest retrieved from reference TRBV5-5 and TRBJ2-7, is DAGVTQSPTHLIKTRGQQVTLRCSPISGHKSVSWYQQVLGQGPQFIFQYYEKEERGRGNFPDRFSARQFPNYSSELNVNALLLGDSALYLCASSDKDRGYEQYFGPGTRLTVT.

This clonotype was detected a few times. The V call is TRBV19, the J call TRBJ2-1; possible D gene TRBD2, 5 bases. The CDR3 contains 11 residues. The V end was cut by 7 bases, the J end by 9 bases, with 10 bases between. Germline loops: CDR1 LNHDA, CDR2 SQIVND (reference sequence). CDR3 bases: TGTGCCAGTACCTTAGGGAGTGAGCAGTTCTTC. This encodes CASTLGSEQFF.

In this sample, this clonotype turned up a few times. The rearrangement joins TRBV30 to TRBJ2-2, with 11 positions matching TRBD2. With 0 bases clipped from V and 7 bases from J, the junction kept 4 bases outside the gene matches. Germline V lookup: CDR1 GTSNPN, CDR2 SVGIG (reference sequence). This CDR3 spans 15 amino acids. The DNA of the CDR3 is TGTGCCTGGAGTGTTTTAGCGGGAGGGTACGGGGAGCTGTTTTTT. Its protein is CAWSVLAGGYGELFF.

The chain employs TRBV6-5 and TRBJ1-1; unclear D gene. CDR1 and CDR2 (germline): MNHEY, SVGAGI. The CDR3 length is 15 residues. Trimming cost V 0 bases and J 1 base, with 9 bases left between them. The CDR3 DNA reads TGTGCCAGCAGTTACTCCCGGGTTCCGAACACTGAAGCTTTCTTT. The encoded protein is CASSYSRVPNTEAFF.

This clonotype was seen repeatedly, ten times or more. The J gene is TRBJ2-2, the V gene TRBV5-1, with TRBD2 matching 12 bases. From germline, CDR1 is SGHRS and CDR2 YFSETQ. This CDR3 is built from 15 residues. J lost 9 bases, V lost 0 bases, and 3 bases had no gene match. The DNA of the CDR3 is TGCGCCAGCAGCTTGGAGACTAGCGGGAGCAGGGAGCTGTTTTTT. Amino acid sequence: CASSLETSGSRELFF.

In this sample, this clonotype turned up a few times. This rearrangement joins TRBV27 to TRBJ1-4; D is ambiguous. The V end lost 2 bases, the J end lost 7 bases, and 8 bases lay between the germline ends. The CDR3 totals 13 residues. CDR1 and CDR2 from the germline V gene are MNHEY and SMNVEV (reference sequence). The CDR3 protein is CASSLVPSEKLFF. The CDR3 DNA reads as TGTGCCAGCAGTTTAGTTCCTTCTGAAAAACTGTTTTTT. The variable domain in full, with the rest retrieved from reference TRBV27 and TRBJ1-4, is EAQVTQNPRYLITVTGKKLTVTCSQNMNHEYMSWYRQDPGLGLRQIYYSMNVEVTDKGDVPEGYKVSRKEKRNFPLILESPSPNQTSLYFCASSLVPSEKLFFGSGTQLSVL.

This clonotype showed up many times. The chain recombines TRBV5-1 with TRBJ2-1; D possibly corresponds to TRBD2 (5 bases). V gave up 2 bases and J gave up 0 bases, with 12 bases separating them. This CDR3 region has 16 residues. From germline, CDR1 is SGHRS and CDR2 YFSETQ. In DNA form, the CDR3 reads TGCGCCAGCAGCTTACGGACTCAAAGCTCCTACAATGAGCAGTTCTTC. It codes for CASSLRTQSSYNEQFF.